Below are 27 T cell receptor beta chains sequenced from a single sample in a study of blood T cell repertoires in COVID-19. Assay: immunoSEQ multiplex PCR; the TCRdb copy retains only in-frame clones and omits some. The repertoire holds around 200,000 clones, 80% to 90% seen once, with about a tenth in the top ten. The sequenced material came from PBMCs or T cells enriched from blood (not recorded which). These receptors all stem from a man in his late teens or twenties with acute COVID-19.

This sequence joins TRBV7-9 and TRBJ2-1, with 13 bases that match TRBD2. This CDR3 is 16 amino acids long. The V gene's germline CDR1 is SEHNR and CDR2 FQNEAQ (reference sequence). V lost 1 base to trimming and J lost 4 bases; unmatched junction nucleotides: 1. The CDR3 sequence is CASSLGGLAGYNEQFF. DNA for the CDR3: TGTGCCAGCAGCTTAGGGGGACTAGCGGGGTACAATGAGCAGTTCTTC.

The chain employs TRBV28 and TRBJ1-5, with a possible D match to TRBD1 (6 bases). The V and J ends lost 7 bases and 3 bases respectively, with 19 bases between them. Germline-derived CDR1 and CDR2 are MDHEN and SYDVKM. The CDR3 has 16 amino acids. The CDR3 protein is CASTSETGLYNQPQHF. The CDR3 region has the DNA TGTGCCAGCACTTCAGAAACAGGGCTCTACAATCAGCCCCAGCATTTT.

The chain combines TRBV11-2 with TRBJ2-1; 11 bases line up with TRBD2. From germline, CDR1 is SGHAT and CDR2 FQNNGV. CDR3 length equals 14 residues. The V segment lost 5 bases and the J segment 5 bases; nucleotides outside the gene matches: 2. The CDR3 spells CASSLGLADNEQFF. In DNA form, the CDR3 reads TGTGCCAGCAGCCTGGGACTAGCGGACAATGAGCAGTTCTTC.

The chain carries TRBV5-4 and TRBJ1-2; 7 nucleotides agree with TRBD1. Germline lookup yields CDR1 SGHNT and CDR2 YYREEE (reference sequence). V dropped 6 bases and J dropped 2; count of bases not matched to a gene: 13. The CDR3 contains 16 residues. The chain's CDR3 is CASTETGSLPNYGYTF. CDR3 sequence (DNA): TGTGCCAGCACCGAGACAGGGAGTCTCCCCAACTATGGCTACACCTTC. Filled out from reference TRBV5-4 and TRBJ1-2, the complete variable domain reads ETGVTQSPTHLIKTRGQQVTLRCSSQSGHNTVSWYQQALGQGPQFIFQYYREEENGRGNFPPRFSGLQFPNYSSELNVNALELDDSALYLCASTETGSLPNYGYTFGSGTRLTVV.

This clone was found once. This chain links TRBV15 with TRBJ2-6, with TRBD1 matching 7 bases. The germline CDR1 and CDR2 sequences are LNHNV and YYDKDF (reference sequence). The CDR3 contains 17 residues. V was pared by 3 bases and J by 0 bases, with 5 bases of the junction left unmatched. CDR3 in amino acids: CATSRRGQSSGANVLTF. The CDR3 nucleotides are TGTGCCACCAGCAGGAGGGGGCAGAGCTCTGGGGCCAACGTCCTGACTTTC. Full variable domain (remainder filled in from reference TRBV15 and TRBJ2-6): DAMVIQNPRYQVTQFGKPVTLSCSQTLNHNVMYWYQQKSSQAPKLLFHYYDKDFNNEADTPDNFQSRRPNTSFCFLDIRSPGLGDTAMYLCATSRRGQSSGANVLTFGAGSRLTVL.

V usage is TRBV27 and J usage is TRBJ1-5; D possibly corresponds to TRBD1 (5 bases). The V end was cut by 3 bases, the J end by 5 bases, with 11 bases between. CDR1 and CDR2 (germline): MNHEY, SMNVEV (reference sequence). This CDR3 comprises 14 residues. The CDR3 DNA sequence: TGTGCCAGCAGTTTGGGGGGAGTCGATCAGCCCCAGCATTTT. It encodes CASSLGGVDQPQHF.

The rearrangement uses TRBV27 and TRBJ2-7; 7 nucleotides line up with TRBD1. Germline V gene sequence: CDR1 MNHEY, CDR2 SMNVEV (reference sequence). Unmatched junction bases numbered 5, after V lost 3 bases and J lost 0 bases. This CDR3 has 15 residues. The CDR3 DNA reads as TGTGCCAGCAGTTTGAAAGGACAGGACTCCTACGAGCAGTACTTC. Translated: CASSLKGQDSYEQYF.

The chain employs TRBV15 and TRBJ2-2; TRBD2 matches 10 bases. V was pared by 1 base and J by 7 bases, with 6 bases of the junction left unmatched. Germline V gene lookup returns CDR1 LNHNV and CDR2 YYDKDF (reference sequence). The CDR3 has 16 residues. In DNA, the CDR3 is TGTGCCACCAGCAGAGGTCTAGCGGGAGTCCACGGGGAGCTGTTTTTT. Protein product: CATSRGLAGVHGELFF.

CDR3 amino acids: CASSSIVAVEQFF. The CDR3 DNA follows: TGTGCCAGTAGTAGCATAGTAGCGGTGGAGCAGTTCTTC. This rearrangement joins TRBV19 to TRBJ2-1; the D gene is possibly TRBD2 (6 bases). Germline lookup yields CDR1 LNHDA and CDR2 SQIVND (reference sequence). Deletions cut 4 bases from V and 10 bases from J, with 14 bases between. The CDR3 sequence is 13 residues long.

This chain connects TRBV2 to TRBJ1-2; maybe TRBD1 (5 bases). The CDR3 has 14 amino acids. The germline V and J ends were trimmed by 5 bases and 0 bases, with 10 bases remaining between them. Looked up from germline, CDR1 is SNHLY and CDR2 is FYNNEI. The CDR3 DNA reads as TGTGCCAGCAGTCAGGGTCAACCTAACTATGGCTACACCTTC. It yields the protein CASSQGQPNYGYTF. The whole variable domain, filled in from reference TRBV2 and TRBJ1-2, reads EPEVTQTPSHQVTQMGQEVILRCVPISNHLYFYWYRQILGQKVEFLVSFYNNEISEKSEIFDDQFSVERPDGSNFTLKIRSTKLEDSAMYFCASSQGQPNYGYTFGSGTRLTVV.

The chain has TRBV29-1 and TRBJ2-2; D not resolved. This CDR3 has 13 amino acids. Germline CDR1 is SQVTM and CDR2 is ANQGSEA. V lost 6 bases and J lost 1, with 9 bases in between. CDR3 loop: CSVNQQNTGELFF. In DNA form, the CDR3 reads TGCAGCGTCAATCAACAGAACACCGGGGAGCTGTTTTTT.

This clone turned up a few times. The CDR3 is CASIQAGDYTF. DNA of the CDR3: TGTGCCAGCATACAGGCAGGCGACTACACCTTC. This rearrangement joins TRBV7-2 to TRBJ1-2; D is possibly TRBD1 (5 bases). V was shortened by 7 bases and J by 10 bases, with 13 bases between the two germline ends. The CDR3 extends over 11 amino acids. Germline CDR1 SGHTA, CDR2 FQGNSA.

The chain combines TRBV7-9 with TRBJ1-2, with 10 bases lining up with TRBD1. The CDR3 is 15 residues long. Trimming at V came to 5 bases and at J to 7 bases, leaving 10 bases not matched to a gene. The V gene's germline CDR1 is SEHNR and CDR2 FQNEAQ (reference sequence). In DNA form, the CDR3 reads TGTGCCAGCAGCCCTTCCGGACAGGGGGTTCGTGGCTACACCTTC. Its protein is CASSPSGQGVRGYTF. The variable domain in full, completed from reference TRBV7-9 and TRBJ1-2, reads DTGVSQNPRHKITKRGQNVTFRCDPISEHNRLYWYRQTLGQGPEFLTYFQNEAQLEKSRLLSDRFSAERPKGSFSTLEIQRTEQGDSAMYLCASSPSGQGVRGYTFGSGTRLTVV.

This chain connects TRBV11-2 to TRBJ2-3; possibly TRBD2 for D (5 bases). The CDR3 has 15 residues. Germline assignment: CDR1 SGHAT and CDR2 FQNNGV. V lost 5 bases to trimming and J lost 4 bases, with 16 bases between them. CDR3 coding DNA: TGTGCCAGCAGCCCGAGTGGGCTAGCCCCAGATACGCAGTATTTT. Protein product: CASSPSGLAPDTQYF.

Only a few counts were recorded for this clone. J is TRBJ2-7 and V is TRBV7-9, with no clear D. Germline V lookup: CDR1 SEHNR, CDR2 FQNEAQ (reference sequence). The CDR3 totals 11 residues. Trimming shortened V by 4 bases and J by 5 bases, and 6 bases separated the two germline ends. The CDR3 sequence is CASSYGDEQYF. The CDR3 region has the DNA TGTGCCAGCAGCTACGGAGACGAGCAGTACTTC.

This clone was detected once. The chain carries TRBV7-8 and TRBJ2-1; 8 positions match TRBD2. Germline V gene lookup returns CDR1 SGHVS and CDR2 FQNEAQ. V shed 1 base and J 2 bases; nucleotides not matched to a gene: 1. This CDR3 is built from 15 residues. The CDR3 DNA reads TGTGCCAGCAGCTTAGTTAGCGGGACCTACAATGAGCAGTTCTTC. The encoded protein is CASSLVSGTYNEQFF.

The chain has TRBV7-2 and TRBJ2-2, with D unclear. V was pared by 1 base and J by 8 bases, with 14 bases between. CDR1 and CDR2 from the germline V gene are SGHTA and FQGNSA. This CDR3 spans 15 amino acids. The CDR3 region has the DNA TGTGCCAGCAGCTTAGAGCCCTCTTCAACGGGGGAGCTGTTTTTT. Protein product: CASSLEPSSTGELFF.

The rearrangement joins TRBV11-3 to TRBJ2-3; D call uncertain. The CDR3 runs to 14 residues. The V and J ends lost 2 bases and 0 bases respectively, with 6 bases between them. Looked up from germline, CDR1 is SGHNT and CDR2 is YENEEA. The CDR3 here is CASSLSYSTDTQYF. DNA of the CDR3: TGTGCCAGCAGCTTATCCTACAGCACAGATACGCAGTATTTT.

The genes are TRBV24-1 and TRBJ2-5, with 8 nucleotides matching TRBD2. Looked up from germline, CDR1 is KGHDR and CDR2 is SFDVKD. V lost 4 bases, J lost 3 bases, and 9 bases stayed unmatched. The CDR3 loop spans 16 amino acids. The CDR3 spells CATSDPTGLGEETQYF. Here the CDR3 DNA reads TGTGCCACCAGTGACCCGACGGGACTAGGGGAAGAGACCCAGTACTTC.

The chain recombines TRBV11-2 with TRBJ1-1, with D possibly TRBD1 on 5 matching bases. CDR3 length: 15 residues. The V end was cut by 1 base, the J end by 1 base, with 10 bases between. Germline V lookup: CDR1 SGHAT, CDR2 FQNNGV. CDR3 DNA: TGTGCCAGCAGCTTAGGGGGACTTACGAACACTGAAGCTTTCTTT. Translating gives CASSLGGLTNTEAFF.

The V and J genes are TRBV19 and TRBJ1-2; TRBD1 agrees at 8 bases. J lost 5 bases, V lost 5 bases, and 10 bases had no gene match. The CDR3 spans 15 residues. From germline, CDR1 is LNHDA and CDR2 SQIVND (reference sequence). CDR3 residues: CASSPTDRVAYGYTF. In DNA, the CDR3 is TGTGCCAGTAGTCCGACGGACAGGGTGGCATATGGCTACACCTTC.

The chain has TRBV19 and TRBJ1-5; TRBD1 is a possible D gene (5 bases). This CDR3 comprises 13 residues. V was trimmed by 5 bases and J by 4 bases, leaving 9 bases between them. The germline V gene encodes CDR1 LNHDA and CDR2 SQIVND (reference sequence). The CDR3 spells CASSQGTNQPQHF. The CDR3 nucleotides are TGTGCCAGTAGTCAGGGAACGAATCAGCCCCAGCATTTT.

The rearrangement links TRBV5-5 to TRBJ2-1, with 9 positions matching TRBD2. Germline CDR1 and CDR2: SGHKS and YYEKEE (reference sequence). Losses at the gene ends were 4 bases for V and 5 bases for J; bases not matched to a gene: 16. This CDR3 has 18 residues. The chain's CDR3 is CASSLGYLAGWKDNEQFF. The CDR3 region has the DNA TGTGCCAGCAGCCTGGGTTATCTAGCGGGATGGAAGGACAATGAGCAGTTCTTC.

This clone has just one count. The chain has TRBV24-1 and TRBJ1-1, with 8 positions matching TRBD1. V lost 4 bases and J lost 2; bases outside the gene matches: 5. Germline CDR1 KGHDR, CDR2 SFDVKD. The CDR3 is made up of 15 amino acids. In DNA form, the CDR3 reads TGTGCCACCAGTGACCCCGGACAGGGCAACACTGAAGCTTTCTTT. Residues: CATSDPGQGNTEAFF.

The chain has TRBV28 and TRBJ1-1; a possible D gene is TRBD1 (5 bases). The germline V gene has CDR1 MDHEN and CDR2 SYDVKM. Trimming left V 3 bases short and J 11 bases short, with 13 bases between. There are 12 residues in the CDR3. The CDR3 here is CASSFWSGIAFF. DNA of the CDR3: TGTGCCAGCAGTTTCTGGTCAGGGATTGCTTTCTTT.

The rearrangement links TRBV7-9 to TRBJ2-3; 10 positions agree with TRBD2. The CDR3 is 16 amino acids. V shed 4 bases, J shed 4 bases, and the junction held 8 bases outside the gene matches. The germline CDR1 and CDR2 sequences are SEHNR and FQNEAQ (reference sequence). The CDR3 region is CASSSLAGGPADTQYF. CDR3 nucleotides: TGTGCCAGCAGCTCCTTAGCGGGAGGTCCAGCAGATACGCAGTATTTT.

This clone appeared once. This chain links TRBV11-2 with TRBJ1-2, with 7 bases fitting TRBD1. The CDR3 runs to 11 residues. Germline trimming cut 5 bases from V and 8 bases from J; bases unmatched to any gene: 2. Germline V gene lookup returns CDR1 SGHAT and CDR2 FQNNGV. The CDR3 loop reads CASSLGGGYTF. The CDR3 region has the DNA TGTGCCAGCAGCCTAGGGGGCGGCTACACCTTC.